The 5 T cell receptor beta chains below were found in one sample sequenced in a study of blood T cell repertoires in COVID-19. The protocol was immunoSEQ multiplex PCR, while the TCRdb copy is restricted to in-frame clones and leaves out a portion. This repertoire shows more than 35,000 clones, roughly 80% found once; its top ten account for more than 12%. The sequenced material came from peripheral blood. The receptors here all came from a man aged 50 to 59 with active or convalescent COVID-19.

The V and J genes are TRBV6-5 and TRBJ1-2; no clear D. The V end lost 2 bases, the J end lost 7 bases, and 14 bases lay between the germline ends. This CDR3 is 14 amino acids long. Germline CDR1 and CDR2: MNHEY and SVGAGI. CDR3 in amino acids: CASSYAETERGYTF. In DNA form, the CDR3 reads TGTGCCAGCAGTTACGCGGAGACGGAGCGTGGCTACACCTTC.

This rearrangement joins TRBV20-1 to TRBJ2-3; maybe TRBD2 (5 bases). Germline V gene data show CDR1 as DFQATT and CDR2 as SNEGSKA (reference sequence). CDR3 length: 13 amino acids. V lost 3 bases and J lost 1, with 8 bases in between. The CDR3 DNA reads TGCAGTGCTAGTCATAGCGGCACAGATACGCAGTATTTT. Its translation: CSASHSGTDTQYF.

This chain joins TRBV3-1 (or the pseudogene TRBV3-2) and TRBJ1-2, with TRBD1 matching 10 bases. Germline V CDR1 and CDR2: LGHDT, YNNKEL (reference sequence). The CDR3 sequence is 16 residues long. The V and J ends lost 1 base and 4 bases, in that order; junction bases with no gene match: 6. The CDR3 region is CASSQALGTGAYGYTF. CDR3 nucleotide sequence: TGTGCCAGCAGCCAAGCTTTAGGGACAGGGGCCTATGGCTACACCTTC.

The chain has TRBV4-1 and TRBJ2-3, with 10 bases identical to TRBD2. CDR1 is MGHRA and CDR2 is YSYEKL in the germline V gene. The CDR3 contains 17 residues. J lost 3 bases, V lost 0 bases, and 6 bases had no gene match. The CDR3 sequence is CASSQDGAGGPTDTQYF. In DNA form, the CDR3 reads TGCGCCAGCAGCCAAGACGGAGCGGGGGGGCCGACAGATACGCAGTATTTT.

The CDR3, as DNA: TGTGCCAGCAGCCCCCCGGGACAGGGGAGCCACGAGCAGTACTTC. This codes for CASSPPGQGSHEQYF. This chain joins TRBV7-9 and TRBJ2-7; 10 nucleotides line up with TRBD1. The CDR3 spans 15 residues. Germline values: CDR1 SEHNR, CDR2 FQNEAQ (reference sequence). V lost 5 bases, J lost 5 bases, and 9 bases stayed unmatched.